Listed below are T cell receptor beta chains from one sample, sequenced in a study of blood T cell repertoires in COVID-19. Sequenced by immunoSEQ multiplex PCR; TCRdb stores in-frame clones only, minus some. The sample lists around 50,000 clones, about 77% occurring once. The material sequenced was peripheral blood. Source of these receptors: a human donor with active or convalescent COVID-19. The donor label of this sample is uncertain. Both conserved end residues are part of each CDR3. Fields, in order: V gene, D gene, J gene, CDR3 protein. The D gene is left open where the match is weak.

>TRBV19|TRBD1|TRBJ1-1
CASSIEDREAFF
>TRBV6-5|NA|TRBJ1-1
CASRPHGDTEAFF
>TRBV5-8|NA|TRBJ1-5
CASPHTGGDQPQHF
>TRBV10-1|NA|TRBJ2-2
CASSPADSENTGELFF
>TRBV6-6|TRBD1|TRBJ1-6
CASSLGQGFTDSPLHF
>TRBV9|NA|TRBJ1-3
CASSPYGDTIYF
>TRBV21-1|NA|TRBJ1-6
CASSKLESPLHF
>TRBV30|NA|TRBJ2-1
CAWRATSTSYNEQFF
>TRBV12-3/TRBV12-4|NA|TRBJ2-1
CASRSPRNEQFF
>TRBV7-3|TRBD1|TRBJ2-2
CASSRQGREAGELFF
>TRBV6-2/TRBV6-3|NA|TRBJ1-6
CASSYGTTGRVSPLHF
>TRBV2|NA|TRBJ2-7
CASRFSTYEQYF
>TRBV2|NA|TRBJ2-5
CASRRGQSQETQYF
>TRBV30|NA|TRBJ1-1
CAWSLTARGFEAFF
>TRBV7-9|NA|TRBJ1-4
CASSLRQGNEKLFF
>TRBV3-1/TRBV3-2|NA|TRBJ1-1
CASSQDRGGGNRNTEAFF
>TRBV2|NA|TRBJ2-7
CASGRTPYEQYF
>TRBV6-5|TRBD1|TRBJ1-1
CASRPGTGGTEAFF
>TRBV15|TRBD1|TRBJ1-2
CATSPGGNYGYTF
>TRBV15|TRBD1|TRBJ1-1
CATSRGQGEDEAFF
>TRBV7-2|NA|TRBJ1-4
CASSLARSNNEKLFF
>TRBV5-4|NA|TRBJ2-5
CASSLLQETQYF
>TRBV11-2|NA|TRBJ2-7
CASIPGLDSSEQYF
>TRBV30|NA|TRBJ1-3
CAWSVGVSGNTIYF
>TRBV5-4|NA|TRBJ1-5
CASSPPPGSVQPQHF
>TRBV5-1|NA|TRBJ2-1
CASYIGSSYNEQFF
>TRBV28|NA|TRBJ1-3
CASSLVPGAGNTIYF
>TRBV7-3|NA|TRBJ2-4
CASSADFKNIQYF
>TRBV7-3|NA|TRBJ1-1
CASSPRPGRPLNTEAFF
>TRBV27|NA|TRBJ1-2
CASSSSAARYGYTF
>TRBV7-3|NA|TRBJ2-1
CASSLSRGRNNEQFF
>TRBV2|NA|TRBJ2-2
CASSEAKTRGGELFF
>TRBV6-2/TRBV6-3|NA|TRBJ2-7
CASSQGGEQYF
>TRBV23-1|TRBD1|TRBJ2-7
CARPSGGSDEQYF
>TRBV15|TRBD1|TRBJ1-4
CATSRYRGTNEKLFF
>TRBV16|NA|TRBJ1-4
CASSQFRVEKLFF
>TRBV18|TRBD2|TRBJ2-1
CASSPGGSYNEQFF
>TRBV9|TRBD1|TRBJ1-6
CASSLGGQGAFNSPLHF